This TCR beta chain was sequenced in a study of technical replicates of blood from several donors. Between the trimmed V and J ends, which lost 1 base and 0 bases, there was a span of 13 bases. From germline, CDR1 is MNHEY and CDR2 SMNVEV (reference sequence). The CDR3 contains 17 residues. Some clones are missing from TCRdb's copy, which holds only in-frame ones; the method was immunoSEQ multiplex PCR. The data show almost 70,000 clones, 92% seen once. V is TRBV27 and J is TRBJ2-1; the D gene is possibly TRBD2 (5 bases). The specimen sequenced was T cells isolated from PBMCs. The TCR sequence derives from a human donor in good health. CDR3 sequence: CASSLFGGGSSYNEQFF. CDR3 nucleotides: TGTGCCAGCAGTTTATTTGGCGGAGGAAGCTCCTACAATGAGCAGTTCTTC.